The entry below describes one TCR beta chain. Antigen specificity is unknown. The study drew all its donors from Caucasian adults living in Nashville, Tennessee. The CDR3 has 17 amino acids. Trimming cost V 4 bases and J 2 bases; bases outside gene matches: 7. The germline CDR1 and CDR2 sequences are ENHRY and SYGVKD. This sample stems from a study of shared clonotypes between healthy human individuals. Across the study: There were three CD4 naive, three CD4 memory, two CD8 naive and one CD8 memory plates per donor.

Findings of the study overall: Shared across a few donors were roughly 5.3% of the naive CD4 clonotypes.

Here immunoSEQ multiplex PCR was the method, and the copy in TCRdb shows in-frame clones only, minus some. The sample contains about 2,500,000 clones, 85% to 95% of which appear only once. Sequences were obtained from naive CD4+ T cells sorted from blood. Subset denoted: CD45RA+ positively selected. The chain uses TRBV10-3 and TRBJ2-3; TRBD2 agrees at 12 bases. The sequence derives from a man between 18 and 29 years old in good health. CDR3 region: CAISGPTSGSLTDTQYF. CDR3 nucleotides: TGTGCCATCAGTGGGCCGACTAGCGGGAGTCTCACAGATACGCAGTATTTT.